This record concerns one T cell receptor (beta chain) sequence. This specimen belongs to a study of blood T cell repertoires in COVID-19. Whole-study context: Samples taken during acute and convalescent COVID-19 were collected in the United States, Italy and Spain. PBMCs, B-cell-depleted T cells, or T cells provided the cDNA or gDNA that made up the material.

This CDR3 comprises 15 residues. Germline V gene lookup returns CDR1 MNHEY and CDR2 SVGEGT. Germline trimming cut 6 bases from V and 7 bases from J; bases unmatched to any gene: 5. Original methodology: Nucleated cell number was recorded as an estimate derived from reference gene primer amplification. Generated by immunoSEQ multiplex PCR, the TCRdb table keeps only in-frame clones and is missing some. V, J and clone size are taken as reported in that table, and D and trimming were inferred from the DNA itself. The repertoire holds around 40,000 clones, with roughly 90% as singletons. The chain uses TRBV6-2 or TRBV6-3 and TRBJ2-1; TRBD2 matches 14 bases. The specimen was peripheral blood. This sequence originates from a man in his fifties with active COVID-19. This chain's CDR3 is CASSTGTSGSNEQFF. In DNA, the CDR3 is TGTGCCAGCAGCACCGGGACTAGCGGGAGTAATGAGCAGTTCTTC.